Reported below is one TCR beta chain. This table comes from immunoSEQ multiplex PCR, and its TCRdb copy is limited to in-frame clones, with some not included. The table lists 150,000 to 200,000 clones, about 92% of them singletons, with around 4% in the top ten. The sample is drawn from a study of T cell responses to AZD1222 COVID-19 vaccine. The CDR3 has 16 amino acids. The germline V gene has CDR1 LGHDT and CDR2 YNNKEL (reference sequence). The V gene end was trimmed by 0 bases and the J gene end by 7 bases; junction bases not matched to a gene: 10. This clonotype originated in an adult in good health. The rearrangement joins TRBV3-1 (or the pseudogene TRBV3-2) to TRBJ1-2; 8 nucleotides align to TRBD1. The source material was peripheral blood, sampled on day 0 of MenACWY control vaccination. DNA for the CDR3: TGTGCCAGCAGCCAAGATCCCGGTCAGGGGGCGCGTGGCTACACCTTC. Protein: CASSQDPGQGARGYTF.